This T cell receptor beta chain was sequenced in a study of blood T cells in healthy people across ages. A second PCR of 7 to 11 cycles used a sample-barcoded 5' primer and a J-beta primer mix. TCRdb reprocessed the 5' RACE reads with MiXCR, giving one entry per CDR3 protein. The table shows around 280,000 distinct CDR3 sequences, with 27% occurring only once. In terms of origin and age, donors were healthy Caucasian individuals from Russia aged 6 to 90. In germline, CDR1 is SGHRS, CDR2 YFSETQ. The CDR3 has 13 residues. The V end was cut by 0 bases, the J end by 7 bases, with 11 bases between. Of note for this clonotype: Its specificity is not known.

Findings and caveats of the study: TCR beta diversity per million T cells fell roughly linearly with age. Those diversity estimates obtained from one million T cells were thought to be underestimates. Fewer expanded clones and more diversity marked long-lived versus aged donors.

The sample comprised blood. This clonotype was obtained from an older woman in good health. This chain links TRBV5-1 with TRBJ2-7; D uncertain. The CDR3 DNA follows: TGCGCCAGCAGCTTGGACACTTCTTGGGAGCAGTACTTC. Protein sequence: CASSLDTSWEQYF.